A selection of T cell receptor beta chains follows, all from one sample in a study of Tregs in tolerant kidney transplant recipients. Some clones are missing from TCRdb's copy, which holds only in-frame ones; the method was immunoSEQ multiplex PCR. The data hold 50,000 to 65,000 clones, with around 87% observed a single time. The sample in question was CD4+ T cells from blood (PBMCs), obtained 6 months after the transplant. Source of these receptors: a human patient who received a combined kidney and bone marrow transplant. The graft donor may have given rise to some T cells. Each CDR3 is given with its conserved first and last residue. D genes are given only for firm matches. Clone size is stated in some rows and not others, as once, few, many or a class when expanded.

d_gene	v_gene	len	j_gene	abundance	CDR3aa	CDR3nt
TRBD1	TRBV18	14	TRBJ1-4	-	CASSRTGPNEKLFF	TGTGCCAGCTCAAGGACAGGGCCTAATGAAAAACTGTTTTTT
TRBD1	TRBV2	12	TRBJ1-1	-	CASSVVDRGAFF	TGTGCCAGCAGTGTAGTAGACAGGGGGGCTTTCTTT
-	TRBV30	13	TRBJ2-1	-	CAWTGPWGDEQFF	TGTGCCTGGACAGGCCCCTGGGGGGATGAGCAGTTCTTC
-	TRBV2	15	TRBJ1-2	once	CASSTDWGGVHGYTF	TGTGCCAGCAGCACCGATTGGGGGGGGGTACATGGCTACACCTTC
-	TRBV11-2	12	TRBJ2-2	-	CASRSGTGELFF	TGTGCCAGCCGGAGTGGCACCGGGGAGCTGTTTTTT
-	TRBV10-3	14	TRBJ2-3	-	CAISVAGSRDTQYF	TGTGCCATCAGTGTCGCGGGGAGCAGGGATACGCAGTATTTT
-	TRBV4-1	17	TRBJ1-5	-	CASRNRVRGNSNQPQHF	TGCGCCAGCAGGAATAGAGTTCGTGGTAATAGCAATCAGCCCCAGCATTTT
-	TRBV7-3	15	TRBJ2-5	-	CASSLRSGGQETQYF	TGTGCCAGCAGCTTAAGGAGCGGTGGCCAAGAGACCCAGTACTTC
-	TRBV5-4	15	TRBJ2-7	-	CASSTFGRQAYEQYF	TGTGCCAGCAGTACATTCGGCAGGCAGGCCTACGAGCAGTACTTC
-	TRBV7-2	11	TRBJ2-2	few	CASSETGELFF	TGTGCCAGCAGCGAGACCGGGGAGCTGTTTTTT
-	TRBV7-2	16	TRBJ2-1	-	CASSSPRGRYNNEQFF	TGTGCCAGCAGCTCTCCCCGAGGGAGATACAACAATGAGCAGTTCTTC
-	TRBV10-3	15	TRBJ1-5	-	CATRIETGDHQPQHF	TGTGCCACCCGGATCGAGACAGGAGATCATCAGCCCCAGCATTTT
-	TRBV4-1	15	TRBJ1-2	-	CASQPTTRENYGYTF	TGCGCCAGTCAGCCGACAACCCGAGAAAACTATGGCTACACCTTC
TRBD1	TRBV10-3	12	TRBJ2-7	-	CAIGTGVNEQYF	TGTGCCATCGGGACAGGGGTGAACGAGCAGTACTTC
-	TRBV6-6	12	TRBJ2-5	few	CASSGGVETQYF	TGTGCCAGCAGCGGCGGAGTAGAGACCCAGTACTTC
TRBD1	TRBV25-1	13	TRBJ1-2	-	CASTKGQGSGYTF	TGTGCCAGCACCAAAGGACAGGGCAGCGGCTACACCTTC
TRBD1	TRBV18	15	TRBJ1-2	once	CASSPPGTGTYGYTF	TGTGCCAGCTCACCACCGGGGACAGGGACCTATGGCTACACCTTC
TRBD2	TRBV5-4	17	TRBJ2-1	-	CASSLALAGGPRDEQFF	TGTGCCAGCAGCTTGGCGCTAGCGGGAGGGCCACGGGATGAGCAGTTCTTC
TRBD2	TRBV28	14	TRBJ2-3	-	CASSFGTNDDTQYF	TGTGCCAGCAGTTTTGGGACTAACGATGATACGCAGTATTTT
-	TRBV18	14	TRBJ1-6	-	CASSPGPRESPLHF	TGTGCCAGCTCACCGGGCCCCCGGGAATCCCCCCTCCACTTT
TRBD1	TRBV10-3	14	TRBJ1-6	-	CAIRPGTGGSPLHF	TGTGCCATCAGGCCCGGGACAGGGGGGTCACCCCTCCACTTT
-	TRBV28	14	TRBJ2-7	-	CASRQWGGLDEQYF	TGTGCCAGCAGGCAATGGGGGGGGCTGGACGAGCAGTACTTC
-	TRBV19	14	TRBJ1-2	-	CASSNPTAINGYTF	TGTGCCAGTAGTAACCCGACAGCAATAAACGGCTACACCTTC
-	TRBV15	12	TRBJ2-1	-	CATSKRDNEQFF	TGTGCCACCAGCAAGAGGGACAATGAGCAGTTCTTC
TRBD2	TRBV5-1	16	TRBJ2-2	-	CASSLPSGSNTGELFF	TGCGCCAGCAGCTTGCCTAGCGGGAGCAACACCGGGGAGCTGTTTTTT
-	TRBV7-9	15	TRBJ1-5	-	CASSLGGPGNQPQHF	TGTGCCAGCAGCTTAGGAGGTCCAGGCAATCAGCCCCAGCATTTT
TRBD1	TRBV7-2	13	TRBJ2-7	-	CASRQDRGYEQYF	TGTGCCAGCAGGCAGGACAGGGGATACGAGCAGTACTTC
-	TRBV4-2	15	TRBJ2-5	-	CASSPEGGYQETQYF	TGTGCCAGCAGCCCCGAGGGGGGGTACCAAGAGACCCAGTACTTC
TRBD1	TRBV29-1	14	TRBJ2-7	-	CSVVLAGGFYEQYF	TGCAGCGTTGTCCTCGCAGGGGGCTTCTACGAGCAGTACTTC
TRBD2	TRBV9	16	TRBJ2-3	-	CASSSRLAGVTDTQYF	TGTGCCAGCAGTTCCCGACTAGCGGGGGTCACAGATACGCAGTATTTT
-	TRBV7-2	17	TRBJ1-5	-	CASSLSGWEISNQPQHF	TGTGCCAGCAGCTTATCTGGGTGGGAGATTAGCAATCAGCCCCAGCATTTT
TRBD1	TRBV28	15	TRBJ2-3	few	CASSPSGQGVFTQYF	TGTGCCAGCAGTCCCTCGGGACAGGGGGTTTTTACGCAGTATTTT
TRBD1	TRBV4-3	16	TRBJ1-4	-	CASSRSYRGRNEKLFF	TGCGCCAGCAGCCGATCGTACAGGGGGCGTAATGAAAAACTGTTTTTT
TRBD2	TRBV7-6	15	TRBJ2-7	-	CASSPSGGRGYEQYF	TGTGCCAGCAGCCCGAGTGGCGGGAGGGGGTACGAGCAGTACTTC
TRBD2	TRBV7-9	17	TRBJ2-1	-	CASSLVVTSGGLNEQFF	TGTGCCAGCAGCTTGGTGGTAACTAGCGGGGGTTTAAATGAGCAGTTCTTC
TRBD2	TRBV7-2	16	TRBJ2-1	-	CASSDRGLAGAGEQFF	TGTGCCAGCAGCGACCGGGGACTAGCGGGAGCCGGTGAGCAGTTCTTC
-	TRBV4-2	14	TRBJ2-7	-	CASSHQAGPYEQYF	TGTGCCAGCAGCCACCAAGCGGGCCCCTACGAGCAGTACTTC
TRBD1	TRBV7-2	14	TRBJ1-5	-	CASSPDRGYQPQHF	TGTGCCAGCAGCCCCGACAGGGGATATCAGCCCCAGCATTTT
TRBD1	TRBV13	14	TRBJ1-1	-	CASSSTGGTTEAFF	TGTGCCAGCAGCTCCACAGGGGGCACCACTGAAGCTTTCTTT
-	TRBV7-3	14	TRBJ2-3	-	CASSLNPYTDTQYF	TGTGCCAGCAGCTTAAACCCCTACACAGATACGCAGTATTTT
TRBD2	TRBV7-9	17	TRBJ2-7	-	CASSTRGTSGNPYEQYF	TGTGCCAGCAGCACTAGGGGGACTAGCGGGAACCCCTACGAGCAGTACTTC
-	TRBV11-2	15	TRBJ2-1	-	CASSPGVASYNEQFF	TGTGCCAGCAGCCCAGGGGTGGCCTCCTACAATGAGCAGTTCTTC
-	TRBV18	13	TRBJ2-5	-	CASSSGYQETQYF	TGTGCCAGCTCGTCAGGGTACCAAGAGACCCAGTACTTC
TRBD2	TRBV7-3	17	TRBJ2-6	once	CASSLTSGRGGANVLTF	TGTGCCAGCAGCCTCACTAGCGGGAGGGGAGGGGCCAACGTCCTGACTTTC
-	TRBV19	15	TRBJ2-2	-	CASTLPGSNTGELFF	TGTGCCAGTACCCTCCCGGGGAGTAACACCGGGGAGCTGTTTTTT
TRBD1	TRBV18	16	TRBJ1-1	-	CASSPLTGMGHTEAFF	TGTGCCAGCTCACCGTTGACAGGGATGGGGCACACTGAAGCTTTCTTT
-	TRBV18	16	TRBJ2-2	-	CASSPPTGINTGELFF	TGTGCCAGCTCACCACCTACCGGGATCAACACCGGGGAGCTGTTTTTT
-	TRBV30	11	TRBJ2-7	once	CAWSTELEQYF	TGTGCCTGGAGTACCGAGCTTGAGCAGTACTTC
-	TRBV7-9	10	TRBJ2-2	-	CAILSGELFF	TGTGCCATCCTATCCGGGGAGCTGTTTTTT
-	TRBV7-2	13	TRBJ2-5	few	CASSTRRGETQYF	TGTGCCAGCAGCACAAGACGAGGAGAGACCCAGTACTTC
TRBD2	TRBV9	15	TRBJ2-3	few	CASSPRIAGEDTQYF	TGTGCCAGCAGCCCCCGAATAGCGGGAGAGGATACGCAGTATTTT
TRBD2	TRBV4-1	15	TRBJ2-3	-	CASSKLRGVGDTQYF	TGCGCCAGCAGCAAACTGCGGGGGGTAGGAGATACGCAGTATTTT
-	TRBV5-1	15	TRBJ1-6	-	CASSLSGGNRSPLHF	TGCGCCAGCAGCTTGTCCGGGGGAAATAGGTCACCCCTCCACTTT
-	TRBV7-6	18	TRBJ2-3	-	CASSLMGSGKAVSDTQYF	TGTGCCAGCAGCTTAATGGGATCGGGAAAGGCAGTATCTGATACGCAGTATTTT
-	TRBV7-9	12	TRBJ1-2	once	CASSLTPYGYTF	TGTGCCAGCAGCTTGACACCATATGGCTACACCTTC
TRBD1	TRBV5-6	13	TRBJ2-5	-	CASSPTGKETQYF	TGTGCCAGCAGCCCGACAGGGAAAGAGACCCAGTACTTC